The 9 T cell receptor beta chains listed next were all sequenced from one sample in a study of CD8+CD57+ T cells in acquired aplastic anemia. It was genomic DNA that served as the template for profiling TCR beta VDJ and CDR3. MiXCR, applied by TCRdb to the reads, yields one record per CDR3 protein. The sample holds 100,000 to 130,000 distinct CDR3 sequences, roughly 50% seen once. The sequenced sample consisted of sorted CD4+, CD8+, or CD8+CD57+ T cells (not recorded which) from PBMCs. All receptors come from a human donor in good health, serving as a control.

The V and J genes are TRBV15 and TRBJ2-3, with D uncertain. The V end was cut by 8 bases, the J end by 3 bases, with 27 bases between. CDR1 and CDR2 from the germline V gene are LNHNV and YYDKDF (reference sequence). This CDR3 has 18 residues. The CDR3 loop is CATSGRALGRYETDTQYF. The CDR3 DNA reads TGTGCCACCTCGGGCCGGGCTCTAGGGCGGTACGAAACAGATACGCAGTATTTT.

This clonotype has just a few counts. This chain joins TRBV5-8 and TRBJ1-1, with TRBD1 matching over 8 bases. V was pared by 4 bases and J by 6 bases, with 5 bases of the junction left unmatched. CDR1 SGHTS and CDR2 YDEGEE come from the germline V gene. The CDR3 consists of 13 residues. CDR3 residues: CASSPTGGSEAFF. CDR3 DNA sequence: TGTGCCAGCAGCCCTACAGGGGGTTCTGAAGCTTTCTTT.

V is TRBV4-3 and J is TRBJ2-7; D not resolved. This CDR3 region has 14 residues. Looked up from germline, CDR1 is LGHNA and CDR2 is YSLEER. V lost 1 base to trimming and J lost 0 bases, with 7 bases between them. The CDR3 spells CASSQGGSSYEQYF. The CDR3 DNA reads TGCGCCAGCAGCCAAGGTGGAAGCTCCTACGAGCAGTACTTC.

The chain links TRBV20-1 to TRBJ2-3, with D perhaps TRBD1 (6 bases). The CDR3 spans 17 residues. Germline values: CDR1 DFQATT, CDR2 SNEGSKA (reference sequence). The V end lost 2 bases, the J end lost 0 bases, and 18 bases lay between the germline ends. The CDR3 sequence: CSARNLDRYSSTDTQYF. The CDR3 nucleotides are TGCAGTGCTAGAAACTTGGACAGATATTCTAGCACAGATACGCAGTATTTT.

This clonotype was counted only a few times. J is TRBJ1-1 and V is TRBV29-1, with D hard to call. Germline V gives CDR1 SQVTM, CDR2 ANQGSEA. Trimming removed 8 bases from V and 5 bases from J, with 21 bases in between. The CDR3 is 14 residues long. CDR3 bases: TGCAGCAGTGAAGGTCTAGGGTCACGGACTGAAGCTTTCTTT. This codes for CSSEGLGSRTEAFF. Full variable domain (outside the CDR3, taken from reference TRBV29-1 and TRBJ1-1): SAVISQKPSRDICQRGTSLTIQCQVDSQVTMMFWYRQQPGQSLTLIATANQGSEATYESGFVIDKFPISRPNLTFSTLTVSNMSPEDSSIYLCSSEGLGSRTEAFFGQGTRLTVV.

The table lists this clonotype with a few counts. The J gene is TRBJ2-7, the V gene TRBV7-8; perhaps TRBD2 as D (6 bases). V lost 1 base and J lost 0, with 16 bases in between. This CDR3 has 17 amino acids. Germline-derived CDR1 and CDR2 are SGHVS and FQNEAQ. The chain's CDR3 is CASSLERARGGSYEQYF. DNA of the CDR3: TGTGCCAGCAGCTTAGAGAGGGCGCGGGGAGGCTCCTACGAGCAGTACTTC.

The gene calls are TRBV29-1 and TRBJ2-1; 7 bases line up with TRBD1. This CDR3 has 13 residues. Germline CDR1 SQVTM, CDR2 ANQGSEA. The V and J ends lost 6 bases and 2 bases, in that order; junction bases with no gene match: 4. The chain's CDR3 is CSVGTATYNEQFF. CDR3 DNA: TGCAGCGTGGGGACAGCAACCTACAATGAGCAGTTCTTC.

The rearrangement links TRBV9 to TRBJ2-7; D is possibly TRBD1 (8 bases). This CDR3 has 16 residues. Trimming removed 3 bases from V and 5 bases from J, with 21 bases in between. Germline CDR1 is SGDLS and CDR2 is YYNGEE. This CDR3 is CASSDRGGGATHEQYF. The CDR3 DNA reads as TGTGCCAGCAGCGACAGGGGGGGAGGGGCTACCCACGAGCAGTACTTC.

Turning to this clonotype: A junction end diverges from the germline sequence, so it may reflect a read error. This chain connects TRBV25-1 to TRBJ2-7; 7 nucleotides align to TRBD1. Germline V CDR1 and CDR2: MGHDK, SYGVNS. The length of the CDR3 is 15 residues. In DNA, the CDR3 is TGTGCCTGCAGTGCTACACCGACAGGGACCTACGAGCAGTACTTC. Translating gives CACSATPTGTYEQYF.